This T cell receptor beta chain came from a study of cytomegalovirus exposure and HLA in healthy donors (dated by TCRdb to the late 2010s). Turning to the overall study: According to a later analysis, one platform produced both the roughly 110 validation repertoires and the approximately 660 repertoires of the first cohort. Along with the approximately 620-subject first cohort, a separate validation cohort of over 90 different subjects was used. To predict cytomegalovirus infection status, the study combined high-throughput TCR immunosequencing, statistical association of individual TCRs with disease status, and machine learning. The study aimed to test whether cataloging public T cell receptors could reveal signatures of past pathogen exposure.

Donors formed part of the validation cohort, which comprised 120 subjects and was distinct from the first cohort of 670 or so subjects. Results the study describes overall, beyond this receptor: In vitro tests confirmed that three of the cytomegalovirus-associated TCR beta chains recognize cytomegalovirus antigens. Most TCR sequences were seen in very few donors, while some public TCRs were found in many individuals. Subsequent analysis determined that TCRs grouped into clusters in the first cohort also showed a tendency toward co-occurrence across the approximately 110 validation repertoires, and 90% to 95% of cluster scores exceeded 0. All 110 or so repertoires were used to score co-occurrence in the validation cohort in a later analysis, because that analysis had no HLA typing for the cohort. The study listed around 160 TCR beta chains as associated with cytomegalovirus. The authors suggested that the approach could potentially be extended to other disease states and immunological phenotypes. Cytomegalovirus status was reported to be diagnosed by the classifier with high specificity and sensitivity in both the original and validation cohorts.

Receptor amplification or capture employed the immunoSEQ multiplex PCR assay. The source study handled its data this way. A statistical classification framework was built for diagnosing cytomegalovirus status from the catalog of TCR beta chain sequences. Held by TCRdb, this immuneACCESS table contains in-frame sequences only and omits some clones. Under half of the omission traces to an unresolved V gene where checked; the cause of the rest is unknown. V, J and clone size derive from that table, while D and trimming were established from the DNA sequence. The sample table lists under 150,000 clones, around 87% of them with a count of one. The top ten clones comprise around 10% of the sample. Concerning this clone: The clone's antigen remains unknown. No per-base quality is available; no much larger clone lies one base away.

The junction carries 9 bases between V and J, which are trimmed by 8 bases and 1 base respectively. The CDR3 contains 12 residues, cysteine and phenylalanine counted. Here the CDR3 DNA is all that survives: 36 bases in frame from base 1. CDR1 and CDR2 are drawn from the germline V gene: SNHLY, FYNNEI. The receptor comes from a man aged 18 to 35 in good health and CMV-seropositive. The V and J segments used are TRBV2 and TRBJ2-7, with TRBD1 as a weak D call on 5 bases. Sequenced sample: PBMCs. The DNA sequence is given as TGTGCCAGCCGGCAGGGATCCTACGAGCAGTACTTC. It translates to CASRQGSYEQYF.